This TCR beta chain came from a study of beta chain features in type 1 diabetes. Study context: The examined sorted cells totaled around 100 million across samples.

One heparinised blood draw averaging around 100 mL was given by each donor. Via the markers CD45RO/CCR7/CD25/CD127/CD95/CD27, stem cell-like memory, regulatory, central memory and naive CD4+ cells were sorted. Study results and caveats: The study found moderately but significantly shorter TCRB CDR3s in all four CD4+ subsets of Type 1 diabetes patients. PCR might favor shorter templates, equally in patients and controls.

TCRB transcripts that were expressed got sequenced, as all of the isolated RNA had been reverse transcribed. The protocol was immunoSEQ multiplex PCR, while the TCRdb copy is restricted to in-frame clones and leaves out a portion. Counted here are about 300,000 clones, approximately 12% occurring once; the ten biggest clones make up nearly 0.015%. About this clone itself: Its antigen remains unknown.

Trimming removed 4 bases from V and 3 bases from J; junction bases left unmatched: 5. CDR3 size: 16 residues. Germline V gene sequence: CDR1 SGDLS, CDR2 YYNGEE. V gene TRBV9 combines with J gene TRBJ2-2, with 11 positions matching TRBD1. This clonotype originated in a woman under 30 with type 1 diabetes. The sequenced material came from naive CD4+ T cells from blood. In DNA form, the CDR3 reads TGTGCCAGCAGCCCCCGGACAGGGGGCGACACCGGGGAGCTGTTTTTT. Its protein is CASSPRTGGDTGELFF.